Listed here are 22 T cell receptor beta chains from one sample, sequenced in a study of T cells in Graves' hyperthyroidism and ophthalmopathy. It was RNA transcripts that yielded the amplified TCR beta CDR3 regions. An initial round of RT-PCR targeting the TCR CDR3 relied on the HTBI primer set. TCRdb re-analysed the multiplex PCR reads in MiXCR, keeping a single row per CDR3 protein. Altogether roughly 500,000 distinct CDR3 sequences are present, roughly a quarter being singletons, with the ten largest covering 11%. The specimen was blood. These receptors originate from a woman aged 25 to 39 with Graves' ophthalmopathy.

This chain joins TRBV29-1 and TRBJ1-2; D gene unclear. The CDR3 extends over 15 amino acids. The germline CDR1 and CDR2 sequences are SQVTM and ANQGSEA. Trimming took 0 bases from V and 3 from J, leaving 14 bases between them. CDR3 residues: CSVEDPWGKDYGYTF. The CDR3 coding sequence is TGCAGCGTTGAAGACCCTTGGGGTAAAGACTATGGCTACACCTTC.

This clonotype was observed a single time. This clone may be a read error of a much larger clone one base away. Because the CDR3 is missing its conserved closing phenylalanine or tryptophan, this is likely a read error. This chain joins TRBV11-1 and TRBJ2-2; the match to TRBD1 covers 7 bases. Germline lookup yields CDR1 SGHAT and CDR2 FQDESV (reference sequence). There are 16 residues in the CDR3. V trimming: 1 base; J trimming: 0 bases; junction bases outside the gene matches: 2. CDR3 amino acids: CASSLEGGTNTGELFL. The CDR3 region has the DNA TGTGCCAGCAGCTTAGAAGGGGGCACGAACACCGGGGAGCTGTTTCTT.

The rearrangement links TRBV4-1 to TRBJ2-5; 7 bases agree with TRBD2. Germline CDR1 reads MGHRA; CDR2 reads YSYEKL. There are 15 residues in the CDR3. The ends lost 4 bases at V and 5 bases at J; junction bases unmatched: 10. The CDR3: CASSLGSSGEETQYF. The CDR3 nucleotides read TGCGCCAGCAGCCTCGGGTCTAGCGGCGAGGAGACCCAGTACTTC.

This chain links TRBV12-3 or TRBV12-4 with TRBJ2-7; TRBD1 agrees at 9 bases. The CDR3 extends over 15 amino acids. Trimming at V came to 6 bases and at J to 3 bases, leaving 9 bases not matched to a gene. The CDR3 here is CASRAGTGLYYEQYF. CDR3 nucleotides: TGTGCCAGCAGGGCCGGGACAGGGCTCTACTACGAGCAGTACTTC.

The chain employs TRBV10-3 and TRBJ1-1; 8 bases map to TRBD1. This CDR3 has 12 amino acids. V gave up 8 bases and J gave up 4 bases; unmatched junction bases: 3. CDR1 ENHRY and CDR2 SYGVKD come from the germline V gene. The DNA for the CDR3 is TGTGCCATCGGACAGGGCGGCACTGAAGCTTTCTTT. Its protein product is CAIGQGGTEAFF.

This clonotype was found a few times. A much larger clone lies one base from this, so it may be a read error. The V call is TRBV7-8, the J call TRBJ1-1; the D is unclear. Germline V gene lookup returns CDR1 SGHVS and CDR2 FQNEAQ. The CDR3 covers 15 residues. The CDR3 here is CASSLSRGLGTEACF. The DNA of the CDR3 is TGTGCCAGCAGCTTAAGTCGGGGTCTGGGCACTGAAGCTTGCTTT.

This clonotype showed up many times. V and J are TRBV29-1 and TRBJ2-7; D gene uncertain. CDR3 size: 11 residues. CDR1 SQVTM and CDR2 ANQGSEA come from the germline V gene. The V and J ends lost 5 bases and 2 bases respectively, with 7 bases between them. The CDR3 here is CSVQVAYEQYF. DNA of the CDR3: TGCAGCGTTCAGGTGGCCTACGAGCAGTACTTC.

This clonotype was picked up a small number of times. The rearrangement links TRBV30 to TRBJ1-1; perhaps TRBD1 as D (5 bases). The CDR3 totals 15 residues. The V gene lost 0 bases and the J gene lost 1 base, with 12 bases spanning the gap. CDR1 and CDR2 (germline): GTSNPN, SVGIG (reference sequence). The CDR3 is CAWSVLGASNTEAFF. CDR3 in DNA: TGTGCCTGGAGTGTACTTGGGGCCTCGAACACTGAAGCTTTCTTT.

This clonotype was observed at least ten times. CDR3 in amino acids: CASSLRAAYGEQYF. For the CDR3, the DNA is TGTGCCAGCAGCTTAAGAGCGGCTTATGGCGAGCAGTACTTC. The rearrangement links TRBV13 to TRBJ2-7; a weak D match, TRBD2 (5 bases). The CDR3 runs to 14 residues. V dropped 2 bases and J dropped 6 bases, with 14 bases sitting between them. Germline assignment: CDR1 PRHDT and CDR2 FYEKMQ (reference sequence).

This clonotype was seen many times. CDR3 protein: CASRITGGLSGANVLTF. DNA for the CDR3: TGTGCCAGCAGGATTACAGGGGGCCTCTCTGGGGCCAACGTCCTGACTTTC. The chain employs TRBV12-3 or TRBV12-4 and TRBJ2-6; 9 positions match TRBD1. V was pared by 6 bases and J by 0 bases, with 6 bases of the junction left unmatched. The CDR3 covers 17 residues.

This clonotype was detected a few times. The rearrangement uses TRBV20-1 and TRBJ2-5, with 9 bases matching TRBD2. CDR3 size: 12 residues. V gave up 6 bases and J gave up 4 bases; unmatched junction bases: 3. Germline CDR1 and CDR2: DFQATT and SNEGSKA (reference sequence). The CDR3 is CSALAGVETQYF. The DNA of the CDR3 is TGCAGTGCCTTAGCGGGAGTAGAGACCCAGTACTTC.

This clonotype was observed many times. This rearrangement joins TRBV12-3 or TRBV12-4 to TRBJ1-1, with 10 nucleotides matching TRBD1. Trimming removed 6 bases from V and 10 bases from J; junction bases left unmatched: 11. This CDR3 comprises 14 residues. The CDR3 reads CASSIRDRGGRAFF. The CDR3, as DNA: TGTGCCAGCAGCATTCGGGACAGGGGTGGTAGAGCTTTCTTT.

This clonotype was counted at least ten times. V usage is TRBV7-2 and J usage is TRBJ1-1; the D is unclear. The CDR3 length is 14 residues. Germline values: CDR1 SGHTA, CDR2 FQGNSA. V was clipped by 1 base and J by 4 bases, with 10 bases between them. The CDR3 DNA sequence: TGTGCCAGCAGCTTAGTAGGAGGTAGCACTGAAGCTTTCTTT. The encoded protein is CASSLVGGSTEAFF. Supplemented by reference TRBV7-2 and TRBJ1-1, the full variable domain reads GAGVSQSPSNKVTEKGKDVELRCDPISGHTALYWYRQSLGQGLEFLIYFQGNSAPDKSGLPSDRFSAERTGGSVSTLTIQRTQQEDSAVYLCASSLVGGSTEAFFGQGTRLTVV.

In this sample, this clonotype turned up many times. V gene TRBV7-3 combines with J gene TRBJ1-1; 8 positions agree with TRBD1. V shed 2 bases, J shed 4 bases, and the junction held 3 bases outside the gene matches. Per the germline V gene, CDR1 is SGHTA and CDR2 is FQGTGA. The CDR3 sequence is 14 residues long. Here the CDR3 DNA reads TGTGCCAGCAGCTTACAGGGGGCGACCACTGAAGCTTTCTTT. Encoded protein: CASSLQGATTEAFF. Full variable domain (outside the CDR3, taken from reference TRBV7-3 and TRBJ1-1): GAGVSQTPSNKVTEKGKYVELRCDPISGHTALYWYRQSLGQGPEFLIYFQGTGAADDSGLPNDRFFAVRPEGSVSTLKIQRTERGDSAVYLCASSLQGATTEAFFGQGTRLTVV.

This clonotype has ten or more counts. V and J are TRBV7-2 and TRBJ1-3; D unclear. V lost 6 bases and J 1 base, leaving 10 bases between the germline ends. The CDR3 runs to 14 residues. Germline V CDR1 and CDR2: SGHTA, FQGNSA. The CDR3 coding sequence is TGTGCCAGCAGAAGTCGGGGATCTGGAAACACCATATATTTT. Residues: CASRSRGSGNTIYF.

This clonotype was found many times. This chain links TRBV5-1 with TRBJ1-2; 8 positions match TRBD1. Trimming removed 0 bases from V and 4 bases from J; junction bases left unmatched: 11. The length of the CDR3 is 17 residues. Germline loops: CDR1 SGHRS, CDR2 YFSETQ. The CDR3, as DNA: TGCGCCAGCAGCTTGGCCTCACAGGGGGACTTTGGCTATGGCTACACCTTC. Amino acids: CASSLASQGDFGYGYTF.

As for this clonotype: Sequence at one end of the junction differs from germline and may be a read error. V and J are TRBV7-9 and TRBJ2-4; possible D gene TRBD1, 7 bases. The CDR3 totals 17 residues. The germline V gene has CDR1 SEHNR and CDR2 FQNEAQ (reference sequence). Here the CDR3 DNA reads TGTGCCAGCAGCCCCCGGGGGACAGAACTAGCCAAAAACATTAAGTACTTC. Its protein product is CASSPRGTELAKNIKYF.

The table lists this clonotype with many counts. The chain is built from TRBV5-1 and TRBJ1-5, with D unclear. The length of the CDR3 is 14 residues. V was pared by 0 bases and J by 5 bases, with 9 bases between. CDR1 and CDR2 from the germline V gene are SGHRS and YFSETQ. As DNA, the CDR3 is TGCGCCAGCAGCTTGGGATTTCGGGATCAGCCCCAGCATTTT. Its protein product is CASSLGFRDQPQHF.

In this sample, this clonotype turned up many times. The rearrangement links TRBV29-1 to TRBJ1-1; maybe TRBD1 (5 bases). V was cut by 3 bases and J by 6 bases, with 11 bases left in between. The CDR3 length is 12 residues. Germline CDR1 is SQVTM and CDR2 is ANQGSEA. CDR3 loop: CSVEGGEPEAFF. The CDR3, as DNA: TGCAGCGTTGAGGGGGGAGAGCCTGAAGCTTTCTTT.

This clonotype was observed a handful of times. The V and J genes are TRBV25-1 and TRBJ2-7; the match to TRBD2 covers 9 bases. The CDR3 consists of 14 residues. Germline assignment: CDR1 MGHDK and CDR2 SYGVNS. Trimming removed 8 bases from V and 4 bases from J; junction bases left unmatched: 9. The CDR3 DNA is TGTGCCAGCGCTCGGGTAGCGGGGGATTACGAGCAGTACTTC. Translating it yields CASARVAGDYEQYF.

Ten or more counts support this clonotype. The chain joins TRBV7-6 to TRBJ1-5; a weak D match, TRBD1 (5 bases). The CDR3 has 22 amino acids. The germline V gene has CDR1 SGHVS and CDR2 FNYEAQ. The V end was cut by 0 bases, the J end by 2 bases, with 29 bases between. The CDR3 DNA reads as TGTGCCAGCAGCTTAGCCGGGATAAGGATTCGTCAGGGATGGGTGGGCAATCAGCCCCAGCATTTT. Amino acids: CASSLAGIRIRQGWVGNQPQHF.

This clonotype has just one count. J is TRBJ1-1 and V is TRBV12-3 or TRBV12-4; perhaps TRBD1 as D (5 bases). The V end lost 8 bases, the J end lost 7 bases, and 17 bases lay between the germline ends. The CDR3 sequence is 13 residues long. The chain's CDR3 is CASSLSRGIEAFF. CDR3 DNA sequence: TGTGCCAGCTCCCTAAGTAGGGGAATTGAAGCTTTCTTT.